This TCR beta chain derives from a study of blood T cell repertoires in COVID-19. Across the study: PBMCs, B-cell-depleted T cells, or T cells provided the cDNA or gDNA that made up the material.

CDR3 length: 14 amino acids. V was shortened by 1 base and J by 2 bases, with 9 bases between the two germline ends. From germline, CDR1 is SEHNR and CDR2 FQNEAQ (reference sequence). Under the authors' procedure: Reference gene primer amplification gave nucleated cell count estimates. Profiling relied on immunoSEQ multiplex PCR, and the TCRdb table lists in-frame clones only, not all of them. The V and J calls and clone size were taken over from that table, and D and trimming were inferred from the DNA. The sample holds approximately 190,000 clones, roughly 81% seen once. The chain uses TRBV7-9 and TRBJ2-7, with a tentative D call TRBD2 (5 bases). The origin of this receptor is a woman aged 70-85 years with active or convalescent COVID-19. The specimen sequenced was peripheral blood. DNA for the CDR3: TGTGCCAGCAGCTTAGAGTCGGGAACCTACGAGCAGTACTTC. Its protein is CASSLESGTYEQYF. The full variable domain, rest sourced from reference TRBV7-9 and TRBJ2-7, is DTGVSQNPRHKITKRGQNVTFRCDPISEHNRLYWYRQTLGQGPEFLTYFQNEAQLEKSRLLSDRFSAERPKGSFSTLEIQRTEQGDSAMYLCASSLESGTYEQYFGPGTRLTVT.